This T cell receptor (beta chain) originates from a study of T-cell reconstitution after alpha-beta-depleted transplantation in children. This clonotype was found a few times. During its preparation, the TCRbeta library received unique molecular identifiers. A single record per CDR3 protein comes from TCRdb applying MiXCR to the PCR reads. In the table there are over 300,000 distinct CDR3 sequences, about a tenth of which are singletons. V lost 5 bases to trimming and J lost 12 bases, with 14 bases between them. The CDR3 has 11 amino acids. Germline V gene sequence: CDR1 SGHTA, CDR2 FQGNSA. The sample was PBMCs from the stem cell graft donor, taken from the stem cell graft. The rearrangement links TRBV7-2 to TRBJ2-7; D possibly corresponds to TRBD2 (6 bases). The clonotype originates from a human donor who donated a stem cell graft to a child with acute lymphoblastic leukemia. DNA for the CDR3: TGTGCCAGCAGCCCAGGGACTTATGCGTACTTC. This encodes CASSPGTYAYF.